This entry concerns a single T cell receptor beta chain. Its antigen specificity is not known. Base qualities are not at hand, and no much larger clone is one base apart. Whole blood was collected in K2EDTA tubes by collaborating institutions according to the institutions' own protocols. For TCRbeta analysis, collaborators shipped samples as frozen whole blood, isolated PBMCs, or DNA extracted from either of those sample types. TCRbeta CDR3 regions were amplified from genomic DNA by means of the immunoSEQ Assay, a bias-controlled multiplex PCR. In the paper's pipeline: Nucleated cell counts per sample were estimated from amplification of reference gene primers within the assay. To quantify the absolute abundance of each unique TCRbeta CDR3 rearrangement, sequence reads were collapsed and filtered. For each sample, productive Simpson clonality was calculated as the square root of Simpson's diversity index across productive rearrangements. TCRdb re-hosts the immuneACCESS table, in-frame sequences only. Its copies lack some clones; in the studies checked, an unresolved V gene accounts for under half of them, and the cause for the rest is not known. That table gives V, J and clone size, and the DNA gave D and trimming. This sample gives about 97,000 clones in total; 70% to 90% of them show up just once. The ten largest clones take up approximately 10% of the sample.

The record originates from a study of blood T cell repertoires in COVID-19 (dated by TCRdb to 2018 to 2021). Background for the entire study: Samples from collaborators originated in the United States, Italy and Spain and spanned both the acute and convalescent phases of COVID-19. The material from the prospective study consisted of cDNA or gDNA derived from T cells, B-cell-depleted T cells, or PBMCs. Deeply sampled blood TCRbeta repertoires from subjects exposed to, actively infected with, or recovered from COVID-19 were included in the dataset. The repertoires were released in a freely available public database intended as a resource for research on the immune response to SARS-CoV-2. The samples were drawn from two sources: the first 160 participants of the ongoing ImmuneRACE study, and 1,200 or so subjects contributed by 6 global collaborators. Sample metadata almost always included a de-identified subject ID, COVID-19 status, age in years and sex. Where available, HLA class I and class II types were obtained from metadata supplied by the sample provider rather than from assay-based typing. What the authors observed across the whole study: The quantity of clinical and demographic metadata differed by source and by participant and was supplied without curation.

The CDR3 starts with the cysteine, ends with the phenylalanine, and has 13 residues. Solely the CDR3 DNA is kept, with 39 bases framed from the first base. Based on the germline V gene, the CDR1 and CDR2 sequences are SGHRS and YFSETQ. V is trimmed back by 4 bases and J by 2 bases, and the junction contains 1 base that no gene match accounts for. This sequence was found in a woman in her twenties or thirties with acute or convalescent COVID-19. The rearrangement combines TRBV5-1 with TRBJ1-2; 8 of the junction bases match TRBD1. Sequenced sample: peripheral blood. The CDR3 here reads CASSRDRNYGYTF. In nucleotide form, the sequence is TGCGCCAGCAGCCGGGACAGGAACTATGGCTACACCTTC.